The present TCR beta chain was sequenced within a study of T cell responses to AZD1222 COVID-19 vaccine (dated by TCRdb to about 2021). About the full investigation: AZD1222 recipients whose second dose came at about 4 weeks and those whose second dose came at about 12 weeks were combined into one group, since spike-specific TCR depth and breadth did not differ between the two schedules. Enrollment into the trials was organized by age into subgroups of 18-55, 56-69 and 70-plus years, and those subgroups contained roughly 150, 30 and 60 TCR-sequenced participants, respectively. A total of approximately 240 trial participants underwent TCR sequencing, of whom roughly 210 had received two doses of AZD1222 and roughly 26 had received two doses of the MenACWY control vaccine. What the work shows at the level of the full study, not this receptor alone: In the small 56-69-year group, the increase in depth fell short of significance, most likely because of low power. After two AZD1222 doses, both the breadth and the depth of spike-specific TCRs were significantly higher than at day 0 and than in MenACWY recipients. Reportedly, almost half of the unique spike-specific TCRs recognized epitopes lying outside the regions that are mutated in the B.1.351 and B.1.1.7 variants. Conclusions about previously exposed vaccinees are limited because only a handful of AZD1222 recipients were SARS-CoV-2 seropositive at baseline. Participants were mostly white British, with more females than males. The authors suggested clonal diversity may have been underestimated. Because no day 14 peak-response samples were available, repertoires were characterized only after the peak T cell response. The vaccine-associated CD4 TCRs covered the entire spike protein, and the dominant responses fell in regions 160-218 and 743-854.

About this clone: Its target antigen remains unknown. Base qualities are not provided; no much larger clone lies one nucleotide away.

Per the publication, the time point label means: baseline before first vaccination. Vaccinee samples came from UK trials COV001 and COV002, including a single-blind randomized controlled phase 2/3 trial of AZD1222 (ChAdOx1 nCoV-19) in healthy adults. Trial participant PBMC samples were collected at day 0 and day 28 after the second dose for TCRbeta chain sequencing. The CDR3 regions of human TCRbeta chains were subjected to immunosequencing. In the paper's pipeline: TCRs in the repertoires were matched against a reference library of SARS-CoV-2-specific TCRs that had been generated with the MIRA antigen-specificity platform. Breadth was defined as the fraction of unique TCRs that were SARS-CoV-2-associated. Depth was defined as the fraction of total T cells that were SARS-CoV-2-associated. Each spike-specific TCR was assigned to its reactive spike region and to a CD4 or CD8 class using the MIRA data. Log10-transformed breadth and depth values were compared by one-way ANOVA with Sidak's multiple comparisons tests. TCRdb re-hosts the immuneACCESS table, in-frame sequences only. Its copies lack some clones; in the studies checked, an unresolved V gene accounts for under half of them, and the cause for the rest is not known. Clone size and V and J calls were adopted from that table, with D and trimming inferred from the DNA. The sample records 110,000 or so clones, about nine tenths of which are singletons. Roughly 4.5% of the sample rests with the top ten.

Sequenced material: peripheral blood, taken on day 0 of AZD1222 vaccination. This TCR came from an adult in good health.

The CDR3 sequence is CASSRFPGTRTALEAFF. The nucleotide sequence is given as TGTGCCAGCAGCCGTTTTCCCGGGACCCGGACAGCCTTAGAAGCTTTCTTT. The chain joins TRBV6-2 or TRBV6-3 to TRBJ1-1; the best D guess is TRBD1, with 6 bases matching. Spanning cysteine to phenylalanine, the CDR3 consists of 17 amino acids. Only the CDR3 DNA is retained, 51 bases long and in frame from the first base. Per the germline V gene, MNHEY is the CDR1 and SVGEGT is the CDR2. Trimming takes 6 bases from V and 8 bases from J, and the germline ends sit 28 bases apart.